Sequencing of this T cell receptor (beta chain) was carried out in a study of technical replicates of blood from several donors. TCRdb's table, derived via immunoSEQ multiplex PCR, lists solely in-frame clones and lacks some. The data contain about 74,000 clones, 75% to 90% of them singletons. The trim removed 0 bases at V and 0 bases at J, leaving 9 bases unmatched. CDR3 length: 18 residues. From germline, CDR1 is SGHRS and CDR2 YFSETQ. The chain couples TRBV5-1 to TRBJ1-3; 7 positions agree with TRBD1. The clonotype comes from a human donor in good health. The sequenced sample consisted of T cells isolated from PBMCs. DNA for the CDR3: TGCGCCAGCAGCTTGGAATTAAGACAGGGCATCTCTGGAAACACCATATATTTT. It specifies CASSLELRQGISGNTIYF. The entire variable domain, with the rest obtained from reference TRBV5-1 and TRBJ1-3, is as follows: KAGVTQTPRYLIKTRGQQVTLSCSPISGHRSVSWYQQTPGQGLQFLFEYFSETQRNKGNFPGRFSGRQFSNSRSEMNVSTLELGDSALYLCASSLELRQGISGNTIYFGEGSWLTVV.